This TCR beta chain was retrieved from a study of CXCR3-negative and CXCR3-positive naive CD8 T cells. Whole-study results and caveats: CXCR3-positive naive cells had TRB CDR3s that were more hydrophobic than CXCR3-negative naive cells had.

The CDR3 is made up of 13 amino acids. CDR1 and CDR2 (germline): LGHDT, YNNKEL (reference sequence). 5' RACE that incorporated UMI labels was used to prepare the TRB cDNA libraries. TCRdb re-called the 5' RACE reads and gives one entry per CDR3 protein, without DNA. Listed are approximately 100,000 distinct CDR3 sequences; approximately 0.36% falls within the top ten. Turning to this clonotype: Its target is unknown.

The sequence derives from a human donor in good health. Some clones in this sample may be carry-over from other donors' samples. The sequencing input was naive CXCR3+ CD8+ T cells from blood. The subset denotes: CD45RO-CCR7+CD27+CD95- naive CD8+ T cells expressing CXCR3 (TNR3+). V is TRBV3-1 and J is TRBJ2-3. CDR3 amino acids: CASSQANTDTQYF.